This T cell receptor (beta chain) derives from a study of blood T cell repertoires in COVID-19. This clone was seen just once. Per the authors' pipeline: How many nucleated cells were present was estimated from reference gene primer amplification. TCRdb's copy holds only in-frame clones and misses some; the assay was immunoSEQ multiplex PCR. Clone size and V and J calls were adopted from that table, with D and trimming inferred from the DNA. Here the sample spans about 180,000 clones, about 85% being singletons. Trimming removed 2 bases from V and 5 bases from J; junction bases left unmatched: 4. CDR1 and CDR2 (germline): KGHSY, FQNENV. The CDR3 runs 14 residues.

Material for sequencing was peripheral blood. This receptor was identified in a woman older than 75 with acute or convalescent COVID-19. The V gene is TRBV16, the J gene TRBJ1-1, with TRBD1 matching over 8 bases. The CDR3 sequence is CASSQQQGVTEAFF. The CDR3 DNA is TGTGCCAGCAGCCAACAACAGGGGGTTACTGAAGCTTTCTTT. Drawing the rest from reference TRBV16 and TRBJ1-1, the complete variable domain is GEEVAQTPKHLVRGEGQKAKLYCAPIKGHSYVFWYQQVLKNEFKFLISFQNENVFDETGMPKERFSAKCLPNSPCSLEIQATKLEDSAVYFCASSQQQGVTEAFFGQGTRLTVV.